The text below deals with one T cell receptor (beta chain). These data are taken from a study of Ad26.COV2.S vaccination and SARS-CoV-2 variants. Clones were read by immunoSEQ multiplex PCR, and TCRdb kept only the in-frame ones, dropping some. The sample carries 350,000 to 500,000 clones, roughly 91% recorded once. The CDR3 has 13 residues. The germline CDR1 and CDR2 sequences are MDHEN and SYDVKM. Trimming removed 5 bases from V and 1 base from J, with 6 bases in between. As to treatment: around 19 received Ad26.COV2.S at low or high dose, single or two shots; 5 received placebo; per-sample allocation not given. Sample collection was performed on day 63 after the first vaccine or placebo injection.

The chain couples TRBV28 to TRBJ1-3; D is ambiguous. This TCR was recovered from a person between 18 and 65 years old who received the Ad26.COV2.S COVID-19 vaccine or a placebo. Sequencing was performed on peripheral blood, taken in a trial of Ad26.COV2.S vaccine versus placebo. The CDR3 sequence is CASSLPSGNTIYF. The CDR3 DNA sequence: TGTGCCAGCAGTCTTCCTTCTGGAAACACCATATATTTT.